The 13 T cell receptor beta chains given below trace back to one sample, sequenced in a study of T-cell reconstitution after alpha-beta-depleted transplantation in children. TCRbeta library preparation incorporated unique molecular identifiers. TCRdb called the PCR reads again in MiXCR, with one record for every CDR3 protein. The top ten clones hold 2.5% to 3.5% of a sample with about 540,000 distinct CDR3 sequences, around 16% of them seen once. Material: PBMCs from the stem cell graft donor, obtained from the stem cell graft. All receptors derive from a human donor who donated a stem cell graft to a child with acute lymphoblastic leukemia.

This chain uses TRBV5-1 with TRBJ2-1; 11 bases match TRBD2. Trimming cost V 2 bases and J 6 bases; bases outside gene matches: 4. The CDR3 totals 15 residues. Looked up from germline, CDR1 is SGHRS and CDR2 is YFSETQ. For the CDR3, the DNA is TGCGCCAGCAGCTTACTAGCGGGGGAACTCAATGAGCAGTTCTTC. Encoded protein: CASSLLAGELNEQFF.

This clonotype has more than one count but fewer than ten. This CDR3 reads CASSLSGPPTYEQYF. DNA of the CDR3: TGCGCCAGCAGCTTGAGCGGGCCCCCAACCTACGAGCAGTACTTC. This sequence joins TRBV5-1 and TRBJ2-7; D is possibly TRBD2 (6 bases). This CDR3 has 15 amino acids. The germline V gene encodes CDR1 SGHRS and CDR2 YFSETQ. V shed 1 base and J shed 2 bases, with 13 bases lying between them. The full variable domain, in which reference TRBV5-1 and TRBJ2-7 provide the parts outside the CDR3, is KAGVTQTPRYLIKTRGQQVTLSCSPISGHRSVSWYQQTPGQGLQFLFEYFSETQRNKGNFPGRFSGRQFSNSRSEMNVSTLELGDSALYLCASSLSGPPTYEQYFGPGTRLTVT.

V usage is TRBV9 and J usage is TRBJ2-1; D is perhaps TRBD2 (6 bases). The CDR3 loop spans 15 amino acids. With 4 bases removed from V and 0 bases from J, the gap between germline ends came to 11 bases. The V gene's germline CDR1 is SGDLS and CDR2 YYNGEE. This chain's CDR3 is CASSTSGHSYNEQFF. The CDR3 DNA is TGTGCCAGCAGCACCAGCGGGCACTCCTACAATGAGCAGTTCTTC. Complete variable domain (other parts from reference TRBV9 and TRBJ2-1): DSGVTQTPKHLITATGQRVTLRCSPRSGDLSVYWYQQSLDQGLQFLIQYYNGEERAKGNILERFSAQQFPDLHSELNLSSLELGDSALYFCASSTSGHSYNEQFFGPGTRLTVL.

The sample holds a few counts of this clonotype. The V gene is TRBV5-8, the J gene TRBJ1-1, with unresolved D. V lost 2 bases, J lost 11 bases, and 22 bases lay in between. Germline CDR1 reads SGHTS; CDR2 reads YDEGEE. The CDR3 has 15 residues. CDR3 loop: CASSFLRVAGSGAFF. In DNA form, the CDR3 reads TGTGCCAGCAGCTTCTTAAGAGTCGCGGGATCGGGGGCTTTCTTT.

The J gene is TRBJ1-6, the V gene TRBV27, with TRBD1 matching 10 bases. Germline CDR1 MNHEY, CDR2 SMNVEV (reference sequence). This CDR3 is built from 16 residues. Trimming removed 5 bases from V and 3 bases from J; junction bases left unmatched: 4. This chain's CDR3 is CASSPRTGGYNSPLHF. The DNA for the CDR3 is TGTGCCAGCAGTCCGCGGACAGGGGGCTATAATTCACCCCTCCACTTT.

This clonotype has just a few counts. This chain connects TRBV25-1 to TRBJ2-7; 8 bases match TRBD1. This CDR3 has 14 amino acids. The V gene's germline CDR1 is MGHDK and CDR2 SYGVNS. The junction had 2 bases not matched to a gene; V was cut back by 2 bases and J by 2 bases. The CDR3 loop is CASSEQGAAYEQYF. Here the CDR3 DNA reads TGTGCCAGCAGTGAACAGGGGGCGGCCTACGAGCAGTACTTC.

This clonotype appeared many times. The chain combines TRBV3-1 with TRBJ2-7, with 11 bases matching TRBD2. The CDR3 length is 17 residues. Per the germline V gene, CDR1 is LGHDT and CDR2 is YNNKEL (reference sequence). V was pared by 4 bases and J by 3 bases, with 11 bases of the junction left unmatched. DNA for the CDR3: TGTGCCAGCAGCCTTTCCCGGACTAGCGGGCGGGACTACGAGCAGTACTTC. Encoded protein: CASSLSRTSGRDYEQYF.

There are a few counts of this clonotype. The chain links TRBV12-3 or TRBV12-4 to TRBJ2-1; 9 nucleotides line up with TRBD2. V shed 3 bases and J 3 bases; nucleotides not matched to a gene: 6. This CDR3 has 16 amino acids. Here the CDR3 DNA reads TGTGCCAGCAGTTTGCCTAGCGGGAACGGCTACAATGAGCAGTTCTTC. This gives the protein CASSLPSGNGYNEQFF.

This clonotype showed up just a few times. The chain links TRBV27 to TRBJ1-5; D unresolved. Trimming took 6 bases from V and 4 from J, leaving 16 bases between them. Germline V gene sequence: CDR1 MNHEY, CDR2 SMNVEV (reference sequence). There are 15 residues in the CDR3. CDR3 sequence (DNA): TGTGCCAGCAGCTCTCAAATGGCGGCAAATCAGCCCCAGCATTTT. Amino acid sequence: CASSSQMAANQPQHF.

This clonotype was recorded only once. The chain employs TRBV29-1 and TRBJ2-3; D gene uncertain. This CDR3 has 15 amino acids. The V gene lost 4 bases and the J gene lost 5 bases, with 19 bases spanning the gap. Looked up from germline, CDR1 is SQVTM and CDR2 is ANQGSEA. CDR3 sequence reads: CSVADLSGLGDTQYF. For the CDR3, the DNA is TGCAGCGTTGCGGATCTGTCGGGCCTGGGAGATACGCAGTATTTT.

This clonotype has more than one count but fewer than ten. The rearrangement uses TRBV29-1 and TRBJ2-3; D possibly corresponds to TRBD1 (6 bases). The CDR3 sequence is 14 residues long. The V and J ends lost 6 bases and 1 base respectively, with 14 bases between them. In germline, CDR1 is SQVTM, CDR2 ANQGSEA. CDR3 amino acids: CSVRSAGGTDTQYF. DNA of the CDR3: TGCAGCGTCAGATCGGCAGGGGGCACAGATACGCAGTATTTT.

This clonotype was recorded a few times. V is TRBV20-1 and J is TRBJ1-1; a possible D gene is TRBD1 (5 bases). This CDR3 spans 12 amino acids. Germline V lookup: CDR1 DFQATT, CDR2 SNEGSKA (reference sequence). Trimming removed 7 bases from V and 5 bases from J, with 14 bases in between. CDR3 amino acids: CSVGEEWTEAFF. DNA of the CDR3: TGCAGTGTGGGGGAGGAGTGGACTGAAGCTTTCTTT.

The table lists this clonotype with a few counts. The rearrangement links TRBV10-3 to TRBJ1-1; the D gene is possibly TRBD1 (6 bases). Trimming left V 2 bases short and J 0 bases short, with 19 bases between. The CDR3 length is 18 residues. From germline, CDR1 is ENHRY and CDR2 SYGVKD. In DNA, the CDR3 is TGTGCCATCAGTGAGGGTGCCCTAGGGGGGATGATGAACACTGAAGCTTTCTTT. Its translation: CAISEGALGGMMNTEAFF.